This TCR beta chain emerged from a study of control samples from healthy donors and cancer patients. In germline, CDR1 is MGHRA, CDR2 YSYEKL. The ends were cut back, 0 bases at V and 3 bases at J, with 12 bases in the middle. This CDR3 region has 15 residues. Libraries were prepared by immunoSEQ multiplex PCR; TCRdb keeps only in-frame clonotypes and omits some of them. The sample holds about 88,000 clones, approximately 95% seen once. V gene TRBV4-1 combines with J gene TRBJ2-7; D is undetermined. This clonotype was sampled from a man aged 18 to 35 in good health. The material sequenced was blood. Here the CDR3 DNA reads TGCGCCAGCAGCCAAGATGCCAGCGACAACTACGAGCAGTACTTC. Protein product: CASSQDASDNYEQYF.